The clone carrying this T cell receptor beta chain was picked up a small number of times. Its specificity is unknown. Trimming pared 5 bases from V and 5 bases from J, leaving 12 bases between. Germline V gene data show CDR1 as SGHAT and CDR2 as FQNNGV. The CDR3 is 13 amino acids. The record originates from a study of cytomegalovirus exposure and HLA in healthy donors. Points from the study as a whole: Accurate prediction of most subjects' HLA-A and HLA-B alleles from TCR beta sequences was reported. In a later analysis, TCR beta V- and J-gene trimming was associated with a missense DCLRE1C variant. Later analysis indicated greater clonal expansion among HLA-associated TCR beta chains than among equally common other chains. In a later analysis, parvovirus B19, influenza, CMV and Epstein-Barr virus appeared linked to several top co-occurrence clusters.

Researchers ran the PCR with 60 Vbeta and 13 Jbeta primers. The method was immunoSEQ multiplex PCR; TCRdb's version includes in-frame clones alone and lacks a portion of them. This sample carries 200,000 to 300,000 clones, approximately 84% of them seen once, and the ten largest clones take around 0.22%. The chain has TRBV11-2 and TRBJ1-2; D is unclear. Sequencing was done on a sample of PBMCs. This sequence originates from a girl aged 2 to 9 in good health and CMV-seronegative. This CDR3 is CASSTYGGYGYTF. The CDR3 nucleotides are TGTGCCAGCAGCACCTACGGAGGATATGGCTACACCTTC.